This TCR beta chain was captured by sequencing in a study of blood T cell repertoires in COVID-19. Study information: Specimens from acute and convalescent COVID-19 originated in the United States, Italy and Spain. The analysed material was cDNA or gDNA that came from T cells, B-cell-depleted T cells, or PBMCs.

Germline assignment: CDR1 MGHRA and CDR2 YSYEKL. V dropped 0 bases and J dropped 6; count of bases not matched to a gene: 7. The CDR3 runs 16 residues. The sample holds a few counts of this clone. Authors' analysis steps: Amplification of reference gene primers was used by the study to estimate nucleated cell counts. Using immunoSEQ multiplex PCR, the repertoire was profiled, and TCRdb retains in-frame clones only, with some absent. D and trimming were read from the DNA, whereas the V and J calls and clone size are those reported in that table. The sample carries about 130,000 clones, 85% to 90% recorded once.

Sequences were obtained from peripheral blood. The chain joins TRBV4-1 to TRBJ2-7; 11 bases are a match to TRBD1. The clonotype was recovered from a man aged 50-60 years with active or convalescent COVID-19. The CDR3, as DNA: TGCGCCAGCAGCCAAGATTCCGGGACAGGGGGTCGCGAGCAGTACTTC. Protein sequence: CASSQDSGTGGREQYF.